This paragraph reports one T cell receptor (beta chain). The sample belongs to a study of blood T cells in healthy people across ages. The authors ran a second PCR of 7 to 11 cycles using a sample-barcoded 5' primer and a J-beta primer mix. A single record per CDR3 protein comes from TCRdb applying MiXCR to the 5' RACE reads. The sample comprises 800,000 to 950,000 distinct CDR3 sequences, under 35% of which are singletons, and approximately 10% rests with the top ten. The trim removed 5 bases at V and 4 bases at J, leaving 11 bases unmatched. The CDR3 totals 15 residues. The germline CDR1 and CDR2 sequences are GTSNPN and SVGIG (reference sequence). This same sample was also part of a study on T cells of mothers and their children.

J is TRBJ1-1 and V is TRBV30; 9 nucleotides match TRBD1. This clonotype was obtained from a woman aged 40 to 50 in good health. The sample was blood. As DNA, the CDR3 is TGTGCCTGGGTCTTTGGGACAGGGATTGGCACTGAAGCTTTCTTT. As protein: CAWVFGTGIGTEAFF. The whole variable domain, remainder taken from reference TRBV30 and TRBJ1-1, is SQTIHQWPATLVQPVGSPLSLECTVEGTSNPNLYWYRQAAGRGLQLLFYSVGIGQISSEVPQNLSASRPQDRQFILSSKKLLLSDSGFYLCAWVFGTGIGTEAFFGQGTRLTVV.